This T cell receptor beta chain was sequenced during a study of blood T cell repertoires in COVID-19. Study information: Samples taken during acute and convalescent COVID-19 were collected in the United States, Italy and Spain.

Authors' processing steps: Amplification from reference gene primers served as the basis for estimated nucleated cell counts. Generated by immunoSEQ multiplex PCR, the TCRdb table keeps only in-frame clones and is missing some. V, J and clone size reflect that table, while D and trimming were determined from the DNA. This sample yields fewer than 150,000 clones, of which around 88% are seen a single time; approximately 0.81% belongs to the top ten. The CDR3 totals 15 residues. The V and J ends lost 3 bases and 1 base, in that order; junction bases with no gene match: 6. The V gene's germline CDR1 is ENHRY and CDR2 SYGVKD.

The receptor's source is a woman between 45 and 60 years old with active or convalescent COVID-19. The chain has TRBV10-3 and TRBJ2-7; 7 bases map to TRBD1. Sequenced: peripheral blood. DNA for the CDR3: TGTGCCATCAGTGATCCCGGGACAGTGTCCTACGAGCAGTACTTC. Protein sequence: CAISDPGTVSYEQYF.